These 16 T cell receptor beta chains were all obtained from the same sample, sequenced in a study of regulatory T cells in long-lasting Graves disease. Time point specified: newly diagnosed GD, antithyroid drugs for less than 3 months. The TCR library was made from RNA extracted from PBMCs. Sequencing libraries for TCR beta were prepared with iRepertoire HTBI primers and Arm-PCR of CDR3 regions. MiXCR, applied by TCRdb to the multiplex PCR reads, yields one record per CDR3 protein. The sample shows around 400,000 distinct CDR3 sequences, 15% of them seen only once. The sample was peripheral blood mononuclear cells (PBMCs), taken at new diagnosis, from a patient treated with antithyroid drugs. The receptors were sampled from a female donor with Graves disease.

This clonotype was seen only a few times. This rearrangement joins TRBV6-1 to TRBJ1-2, with D perhaps TRBD1 (6 bases). Germline CDR1 and CDR2: MNHNS and SASEGT. This CDR3 is 18 amino acids long. Trimming shortened V by 6 bases and J by 1 base, and 24 bases separated the two germline ends. The CDR3: CASRQRTDRNLFNYGYTF. The CDR3, as DNA: TGTGCCAGCAGGCAAAGGACAGATCGCAACTTATTTAACTATGGCTACACCTTC.

This clonotype came up many times. The genes are TRBV11-2 and TRBJ2-7; possible D gene TRBD2, 5 bases. The germline V and J ends were trimmed by 4 bases and 3 bases, with 19 bases remaining between them. This CDR3 contains 16 residues. In germline, CDR1 is SGHAT, CDR2 FQNNGV. CDR3: CASSSPRWLRGYEQYF. DNA for the CDR3: TGTGCCAGCAGCTCCCCCCGATGGTTACGGGGCTACGAGCAGTACTTC.

This clonotype came up many times. The chain is built from TRBV6-1 and TRBJ1-1; 8 nucleotides align to TRBD1. CDR1 MNHNS and CDR2 SASEGT come from the germline V gene. The CDR3 runs to 15 residues. J lost 4 bases, V lost 3 bases, and 7 bases had no gene match. In DNA form, the CDR3 reads TGTGCCAGCAGTGAGGACAGGGTGGTGGGCACTGAAGCTTTCTTT. Amino acid sequence: CASSEDRVVGTEAFF.

The genes are TRBV27 and TRBJ2-2; 7 positions agree with TRBD2. The CDR3 runs 13 residues. The trim removed 5 bases at V and 7 bases at J, leaving 4 bases unmatched. The germline V gene has CDR1 MNHEY and CDR2 SMNVEV (reference sequence). The DNA of the CDR3 is TGTGCCAGCAGTATGGGCGGGGGCGGGGAGCTGTTTTTT. It encodes CASSMGGGGELFF.

This chain uses TRBV29-1 with TRBJ2-1; weak D call: TRBD1 (6 bases). Germline lookup yields CDR1 SQVTM and CDR2 ANQGSEA. There are 13 residues in the CDR3. Trimming took off 3 bases at V and 7 bases at J, with 13 bases between the two ends. The CDR3 region has the DNA TGCAGCGTTGATCAGGGGTTTCAGAATGAGCAGTTCTTC. Its protein is CSVDQGFQNEQFF.

This clonotype was seen at least ten times. The chain recombines TRBV30 with TRBJ2-1; 7 nucleotides agree with TRBD2. Germline lookup yields CDR1 GTSNPN and CDR2 SVGIG (reference sequence). V lost 4 bases and J lost 4; bases outside the gene matches: 10. This CDR3 is 15 amino acids long. The CDR3 region has the DNA TGTGCCTGGACCCTGGGTGGCGGGGGTTACAATGAGCAGTTCTTC. Translation: CAWTLGGGGYNEQFF.

This clonotype showed up just a few times. The rearrangement links TRBV12-3 or TRBV12-4 to TRBJ1-2; D call uncertain. The V gene lost 3 bases and the J gene lost 3 bases, with 8 bases spanning the gap. This CDR3 is built from 13 residues. The CDR3 region is CASSFRIDYGYTF. The CDR3 DNA reads TGTGCCAGCAGTTTCAGGATCGACTATGGCTACACCTTC.

This clonotype appeared many times. J is TRBJ1-6 and V is TRBV20-1; maybe TRBD1 (5 bases). Germline V gene lookup returns CDR1 DFQATT and CDR2 SNEGSKA (reference sequence). The CDR3 is 14 amino acids. V was clipped by 6 bases and J by 7 bases, with 16 bases between them. CDR3 DNA: TGCAGTGCGCGCAGGGAGGAGGGGAATTCACCCCTCCACTTT. It specifies CSARREEGNSPLHF.

There are many counts of this clonotype. The rearrangement links TRBV7-2 to TRBJ2-2; 7 nucleotides line up with TRBD1. This CDR3 region has 15 residues. The trim removed 5 bases at V and 1 base at J, leaving 4 bases unmatched. The germline gives CDR1 SGHTA, CDR2 FQGNSA. CDR3: CASSRGQMNTGELFF. The CDR3 coding sequence is TGTGCCAGCAGCCGGGGACAGATGAACACCGGGGAGCTGTTTTTT. Based on the CDR3 plus reference TRBV7-2 and TRBJ2-2, the full variable domain is GAGVSQSPSNKVTEKGKDVELRCDPISGHTALYWYRQSLGQGLEFLIYFQGNSAPDKSGLPSDRFSAERTGGSVSTLTIQRTQQEDSAVYLCASSRGQMNTGELFFGEGSRLTVL.

This clonotype was counted between two and nine times. The V gene is TRBV12-3 or TRBV12-4, the J gene TRBJ2-4; unclear D gene. The CDR3 covers 12 residues. V was shortened by 8 bases and J by 6 bases, with 11 bases between the two germline ends. The DNA for the CDR3 is TGTGCCAGCGGCGCGTCGCGAAACATTCAGTACTTC. Translation gives CASGASRNIQYF.

Many counts were recorded for this clonotype. CDR3 nucleotides: TGCAGTGCTAAGACCGGCACCTTTAATCAGCCCCAGCATTTT. Its translation is CSAKTGTFNQPQHF. V gene TRBV20-1 combines with J gene TRBJ1-5; no clear D. The CDR3 spans 14 residues. Germline-derived CDR1 and CDR2 are DFQATT and SNEGSKA (reference sequence). V lost 4 bases and J 4 bases, leaving 14 bases between the germline ends.

This clonotype was picked up many times. Here the CDR3 reads CASSLGRDRFSVFHTQYF. The CDR3 DNA follows: TGTGCCAGCAGCCTCGGCCGCGACAGGTTTTCGGTTTTTCATACGCAGTATTTT. The chain links TRBV7-2 to TRBJ2-3; TRBD1 is a possible D gene (6 bases). The CDR3 spans 18 residues. Germline lookup yields CDR1 SGHTA and CDR2 FQGNSA. V was shortened by 5 bases and J by 7 bases, with 28 bases between the two germline ends.

Comment on this clonotype: One end of the junction fails to match germline, which may point to a read error. The V gene is TRBV2, the J gene TRBJ1-1; possibly TRBD1 for D (5 bases). In germline, CDR1 is SNHLY, CDR2 FYNNEI. This CDR3 has 17 residues. CDR3 sequence: CASNAIALGHLDTEALF. Here the CDR3 DNA reads TGTGCCAGCAACGCAATAGCCTTGGGGCATTTGGACACTGAAGCTCTCTTT. Complete variable domain (other parts from reference TRBV2 and TRBJ1-1): EPEVTQTPSHQVTQMGQEVILRCVPISNHLYFYWYRQILGQKVEFLVSFYNNEISEKSEIFDDQFSVERPDGSNFTLKIRSTKLEDSAMYFCASNAIALGHLDTEALFGQGTRLTVV.

This clonotype has ten or more counts. The V gene is TRBV15, the J gene TRBJ1-5; 8 bases agree with TRBD1. Losses at the gene ends were 0 bases for V and 4 bases for J; bases not matched to a gene: 2. The V gene's germline CDR1 is LNHNV and CDR2 YYDKDF (reference sequence). There are 15 residues in the CDR3. CDR3 in DNA: TGTGCCACCAGCAGAGACAGGGGGCTAAATCAGCCCCAGCATTTT. Its protein is CATSRDRGLNQPQHF.

The chain links TRBV7-9 to TRBJ2-2; TRBD2 matches at 13 bases. CDR3 length equals 20 residues. Trimming at V came to 4 bases and at J to 1 base, leaving 12 bases not matched to a gene. CDR1 is SEHNR and CDR2 is FQNEAQ in the germline V gene (reference sequence). CDR3 amino acids: CASSYRTSGGPAKNTGELFF. The CDR3 coding sequence is TGTGCCAGCAGCTATCGGACTAGCGGGGGCCCGGCTAAGAACACCGGGGAGCTGTTTTTT. The full variable domain, its missing parts supplied by reference TRBV7-9 and TRBJ2-2, is DTGVSQNPRHKITKRGQNVTFRCDPISEHNRLYWYRQTLGQGPEFLTYFQNEAQLEKSRLLSDRFSAERPKGSFSTLEIQRTEQGDSAMYLCASSYRTSGGPAKNTGELFFGEGSRLTVL.

The chain combines TRBV6-2 or TRBV6-3 with TRBJ2-7; weak D call: TRBD1 (5 bases). This CDR3 has 15 residues. Trimming stripped 5 bases from V and 3 bases from J, with 17 bases between. Germline V gene lookup returns CDR1 MNHEY and CDR2 SVGEGT. This chain's CDR3 is CASSEGRGQLYEQYF. CDR3 coding DNA: TGTGCCAGCAGTGAAGGGCGCGGACAACTCTACGAGCAGTACTTC.